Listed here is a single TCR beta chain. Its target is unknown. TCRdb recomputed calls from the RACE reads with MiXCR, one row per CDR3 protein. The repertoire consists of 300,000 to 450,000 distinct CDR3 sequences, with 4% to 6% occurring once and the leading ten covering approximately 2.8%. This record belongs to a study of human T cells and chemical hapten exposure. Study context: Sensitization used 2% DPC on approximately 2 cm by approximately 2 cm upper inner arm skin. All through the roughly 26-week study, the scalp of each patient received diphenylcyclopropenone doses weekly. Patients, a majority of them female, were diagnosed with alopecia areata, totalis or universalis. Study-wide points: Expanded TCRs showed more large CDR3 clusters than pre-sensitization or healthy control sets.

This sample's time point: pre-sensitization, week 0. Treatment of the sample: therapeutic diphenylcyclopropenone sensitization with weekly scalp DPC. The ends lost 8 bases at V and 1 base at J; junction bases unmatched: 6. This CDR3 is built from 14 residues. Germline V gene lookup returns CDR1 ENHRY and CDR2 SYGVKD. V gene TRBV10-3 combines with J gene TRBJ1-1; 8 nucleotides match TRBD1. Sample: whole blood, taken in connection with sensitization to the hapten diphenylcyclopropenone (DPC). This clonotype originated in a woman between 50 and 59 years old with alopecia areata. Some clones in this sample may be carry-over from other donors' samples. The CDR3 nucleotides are TGTGCCATCGGTACAGGGGGGGAGAACACTGAAGCTTTCTTT. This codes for CAIGTGGENTEAFF.